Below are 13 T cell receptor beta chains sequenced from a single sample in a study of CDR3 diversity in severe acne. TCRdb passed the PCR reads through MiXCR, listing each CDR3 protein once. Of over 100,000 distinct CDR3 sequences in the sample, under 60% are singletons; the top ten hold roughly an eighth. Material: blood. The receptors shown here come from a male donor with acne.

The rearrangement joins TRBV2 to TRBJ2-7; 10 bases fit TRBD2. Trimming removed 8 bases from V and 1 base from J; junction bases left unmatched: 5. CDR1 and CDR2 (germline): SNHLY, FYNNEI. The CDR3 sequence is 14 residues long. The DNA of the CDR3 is TGTGCCAGCTTAGTGACTAGCGGGTCCTACGAGCAGTACTTC. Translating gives CASLVTSGSYEQYF.

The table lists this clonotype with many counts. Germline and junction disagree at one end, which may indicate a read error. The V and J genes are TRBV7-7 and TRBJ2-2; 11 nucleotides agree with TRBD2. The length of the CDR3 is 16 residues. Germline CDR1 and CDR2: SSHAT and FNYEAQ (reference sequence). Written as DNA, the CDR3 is TGTGCTAGCAGCGCGGGACTAGCGGCTAACACCGGGGAGCTGTTTTTT. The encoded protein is CASSAGLAANTGELFF.

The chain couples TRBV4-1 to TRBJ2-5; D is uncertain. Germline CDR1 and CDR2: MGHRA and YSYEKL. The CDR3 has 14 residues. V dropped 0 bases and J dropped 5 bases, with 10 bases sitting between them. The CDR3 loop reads CASSQEWGFETQYF. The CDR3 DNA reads TGCGCCAGCAGCCAAGAGTGGGGTTTTGAGACCCAGTACTTC.

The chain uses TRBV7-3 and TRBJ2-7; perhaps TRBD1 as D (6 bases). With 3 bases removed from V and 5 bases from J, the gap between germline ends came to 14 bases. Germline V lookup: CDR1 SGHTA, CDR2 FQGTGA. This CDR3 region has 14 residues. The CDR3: CASSFSTGYNEQYF. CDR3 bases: TGTGCCAGCAGCTTTTCTACAGGGTATAACGAGCAGTACTTC.

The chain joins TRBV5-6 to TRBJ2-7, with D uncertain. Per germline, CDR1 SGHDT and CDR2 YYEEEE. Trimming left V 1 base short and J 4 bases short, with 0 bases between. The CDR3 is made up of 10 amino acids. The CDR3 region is CASSLYEQYF. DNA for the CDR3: TGTGCCAGCAGCTTGTACGAGCAGTACTTC. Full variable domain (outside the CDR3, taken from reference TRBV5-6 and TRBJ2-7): DAGVTQSPTHLIKTRGQQVTLRCSPKSGHDTVSWYQQALGQGPQFIFQYYEEEERQRGNFPDRFSGHQFPNYSSELNVNALLLGDSALYLCASSLYEQYFGPGTRLTVT.

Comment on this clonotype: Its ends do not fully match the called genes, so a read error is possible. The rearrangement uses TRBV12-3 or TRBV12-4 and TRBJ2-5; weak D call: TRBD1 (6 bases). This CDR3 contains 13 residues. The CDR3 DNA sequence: TGTGCCAGCAGCTTAGTCCCAGGGGCCCTCGTGTACTTC. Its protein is CASSLVPGALVYF.

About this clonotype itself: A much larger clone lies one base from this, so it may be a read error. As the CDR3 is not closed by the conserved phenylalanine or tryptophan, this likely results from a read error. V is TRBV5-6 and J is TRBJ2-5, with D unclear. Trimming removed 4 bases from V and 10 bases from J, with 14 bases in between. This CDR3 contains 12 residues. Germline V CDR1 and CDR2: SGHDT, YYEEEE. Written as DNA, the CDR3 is TGTGCCAGCAGCCAAGCTTGGGAAAGCCAGTACCTC. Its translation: CASSQAWESQYL.

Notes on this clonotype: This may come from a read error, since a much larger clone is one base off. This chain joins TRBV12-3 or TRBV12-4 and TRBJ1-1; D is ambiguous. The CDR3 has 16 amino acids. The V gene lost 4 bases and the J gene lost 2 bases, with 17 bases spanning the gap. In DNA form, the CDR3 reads TGTGCCAGCAGTTCGGGTTATGGACCGAAAAACACTGAAGCTTTCTTT. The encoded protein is CASSSGYGPKNTEAFF.

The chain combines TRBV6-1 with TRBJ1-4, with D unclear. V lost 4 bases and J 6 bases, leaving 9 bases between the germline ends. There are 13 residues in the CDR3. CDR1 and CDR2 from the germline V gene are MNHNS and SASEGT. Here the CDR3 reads CASSAQGHEKLFF. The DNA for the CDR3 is TGTGCCAGCAGTGCACAAGGGCATGAAAAACTGTTTTTT.

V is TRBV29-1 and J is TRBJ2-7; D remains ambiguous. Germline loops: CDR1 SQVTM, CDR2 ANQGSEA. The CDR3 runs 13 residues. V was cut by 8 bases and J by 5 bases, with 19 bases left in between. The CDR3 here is CSIVGILGNEQYF. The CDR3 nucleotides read TGCAGCATTGTTGGAATTCTCGGCAACGAGCAGTACTTC.

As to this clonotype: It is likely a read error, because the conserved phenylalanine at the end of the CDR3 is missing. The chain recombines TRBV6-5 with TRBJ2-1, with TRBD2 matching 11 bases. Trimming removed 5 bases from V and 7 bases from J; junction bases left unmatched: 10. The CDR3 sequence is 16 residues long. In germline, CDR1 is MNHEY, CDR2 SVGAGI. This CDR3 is CASSPHSGRAENEQFL. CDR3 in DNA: TGTGCCAGCAGTCCGCATAGCGGGAGGGCCGAAAATGAGCAGTTCCTC.

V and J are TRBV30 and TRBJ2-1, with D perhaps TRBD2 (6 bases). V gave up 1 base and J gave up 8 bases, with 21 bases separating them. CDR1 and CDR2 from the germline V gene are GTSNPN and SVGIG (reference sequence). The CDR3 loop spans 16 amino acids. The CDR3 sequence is CAWSDKMLTSIYEQFF. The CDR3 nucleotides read TGTGCCTGGAGTGACAAAATGTTAACTAGCATATATGAGCAGTTCTTC.

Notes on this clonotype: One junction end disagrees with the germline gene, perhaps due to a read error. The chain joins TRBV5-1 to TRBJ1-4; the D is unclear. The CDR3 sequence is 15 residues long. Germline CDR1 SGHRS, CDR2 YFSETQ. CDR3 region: CASSFQEGVRERLFF. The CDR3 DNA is TGCGCCAGCAGCTTCCAGGAGGGCGTTCGGGAAAGACTGTTTTTT.